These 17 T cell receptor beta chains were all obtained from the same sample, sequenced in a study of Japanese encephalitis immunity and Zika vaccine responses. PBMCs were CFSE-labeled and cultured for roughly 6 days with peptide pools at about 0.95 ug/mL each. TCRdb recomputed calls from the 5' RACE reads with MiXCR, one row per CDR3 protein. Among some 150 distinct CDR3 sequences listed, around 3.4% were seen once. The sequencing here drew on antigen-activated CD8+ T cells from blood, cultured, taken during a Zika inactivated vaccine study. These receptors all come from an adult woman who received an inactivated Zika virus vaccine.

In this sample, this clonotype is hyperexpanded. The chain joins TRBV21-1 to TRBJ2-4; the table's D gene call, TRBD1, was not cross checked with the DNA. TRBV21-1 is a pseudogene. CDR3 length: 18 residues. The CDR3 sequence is CASSKCPSSFLAKNIQYF. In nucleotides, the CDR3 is TGTGCCAGCAGCAAATGCCCCTCTTCTTTCCTGGCCAAAAACATTCAGTACTTC.

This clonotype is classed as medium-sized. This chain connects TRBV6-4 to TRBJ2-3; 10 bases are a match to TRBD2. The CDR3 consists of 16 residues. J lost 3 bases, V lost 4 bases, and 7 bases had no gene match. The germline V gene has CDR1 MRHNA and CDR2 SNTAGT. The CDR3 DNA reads TGTGCCAGCAGTGGGGCTAGCGGGGGAAGTACAGATACGCAGTATTTT. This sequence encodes CASSGASGGSTDTQYF.

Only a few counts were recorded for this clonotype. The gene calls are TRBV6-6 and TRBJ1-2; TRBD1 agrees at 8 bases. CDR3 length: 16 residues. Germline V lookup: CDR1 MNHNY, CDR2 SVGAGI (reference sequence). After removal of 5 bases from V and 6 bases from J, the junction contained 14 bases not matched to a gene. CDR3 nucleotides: TGTGCCAGCAGTCCTCTGAGGCGGACAGGGAGGGATGGCTACACCTTC. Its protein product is CASSPLRRTGRDGYTF.

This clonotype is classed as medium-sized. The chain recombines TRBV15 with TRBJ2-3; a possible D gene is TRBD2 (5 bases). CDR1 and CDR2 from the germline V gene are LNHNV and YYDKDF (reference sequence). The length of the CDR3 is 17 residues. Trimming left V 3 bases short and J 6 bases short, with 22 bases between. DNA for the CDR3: TGTGCCACCAGCAGCTCTTCGGGTGCGGGTCCCACGGATACGCAGTATTTT. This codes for CATSSSSGAGPTDTQYF. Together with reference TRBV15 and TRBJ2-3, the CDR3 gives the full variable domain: DAMVIQNPRYQVTQFGKPVTLSCSQTLNHNVMYWYQQKSSQAPKLLFHYYDKDFNNEADTPDNFQSRRPNTSFCFLDIRSPGLGDTAMYLCATSSSSGAGPTDTQYFGPGTRLTVL.

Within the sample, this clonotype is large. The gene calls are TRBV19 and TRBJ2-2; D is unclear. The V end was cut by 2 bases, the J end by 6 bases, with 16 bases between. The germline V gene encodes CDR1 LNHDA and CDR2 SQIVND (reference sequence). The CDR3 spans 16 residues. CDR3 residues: CASSITLNVVSGELFF. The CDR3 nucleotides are TGTGCCAGTAGTATAACTCTGAACGTGGTTTCCGGGGAGCTGTTTTTT.

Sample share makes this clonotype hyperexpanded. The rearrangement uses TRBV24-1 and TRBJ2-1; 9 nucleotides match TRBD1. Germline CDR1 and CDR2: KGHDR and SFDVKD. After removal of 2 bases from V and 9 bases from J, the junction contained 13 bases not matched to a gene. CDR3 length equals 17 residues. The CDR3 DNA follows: TGTGCCACCAGTGATTACTTCTCGGACAGGGGAACGAGTGAGCAGTTCTTC. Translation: CATSDYFSDRGTSEQFF.

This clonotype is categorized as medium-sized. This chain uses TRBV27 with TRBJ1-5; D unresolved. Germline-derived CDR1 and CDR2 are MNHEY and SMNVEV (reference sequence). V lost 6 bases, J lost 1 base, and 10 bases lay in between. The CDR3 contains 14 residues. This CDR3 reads CASSFLGSNQPQHF. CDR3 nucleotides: TGTGCCAGCAGCTTCCTAGGAAGCAATCAGCCCCAGCATTTT.

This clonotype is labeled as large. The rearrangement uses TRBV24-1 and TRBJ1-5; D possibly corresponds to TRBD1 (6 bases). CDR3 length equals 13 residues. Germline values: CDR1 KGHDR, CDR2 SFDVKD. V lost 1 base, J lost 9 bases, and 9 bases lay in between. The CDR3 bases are TGTGCCACCAGTGATTTCCGGGGGGCGCCCCAGCATTTT. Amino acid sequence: CATSDFRGAPQHF.

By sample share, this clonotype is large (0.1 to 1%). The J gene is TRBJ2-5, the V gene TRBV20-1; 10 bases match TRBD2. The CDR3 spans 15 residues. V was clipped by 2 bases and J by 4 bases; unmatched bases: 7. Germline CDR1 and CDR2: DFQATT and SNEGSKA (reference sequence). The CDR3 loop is CSARRLAGEAETQYF. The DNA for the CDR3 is TGCAGTGCTAGAAGGCTAGCGGGAGAGGCAGAGACCCAGTACTTC.

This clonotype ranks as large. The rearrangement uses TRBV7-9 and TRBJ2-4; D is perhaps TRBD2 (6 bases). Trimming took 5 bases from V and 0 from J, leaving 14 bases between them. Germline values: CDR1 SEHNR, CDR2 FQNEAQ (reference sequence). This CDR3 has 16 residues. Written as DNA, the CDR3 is TGTGCCAGCAGCAGGGACGCGGGATTAGCCAAAAACATTCAGTACTTC. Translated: CASSRDAGLAKNIQYF.

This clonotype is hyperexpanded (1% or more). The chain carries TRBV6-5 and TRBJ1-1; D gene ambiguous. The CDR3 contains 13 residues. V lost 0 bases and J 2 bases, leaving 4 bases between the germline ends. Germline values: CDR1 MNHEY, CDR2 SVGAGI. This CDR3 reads CASSYSQNTEAFF. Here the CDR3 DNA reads TGTGCCAGCAGTTACTCTCAAAACACTGAAGCTTTCTTT.

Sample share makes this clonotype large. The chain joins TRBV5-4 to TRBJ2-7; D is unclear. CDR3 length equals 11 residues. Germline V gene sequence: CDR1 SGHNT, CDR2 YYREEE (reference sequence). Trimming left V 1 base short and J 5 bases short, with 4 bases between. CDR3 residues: CASSLYDEQYF. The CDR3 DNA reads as TGTGCCAGCAGCTTGTACGACGAGCAGTACTTC.

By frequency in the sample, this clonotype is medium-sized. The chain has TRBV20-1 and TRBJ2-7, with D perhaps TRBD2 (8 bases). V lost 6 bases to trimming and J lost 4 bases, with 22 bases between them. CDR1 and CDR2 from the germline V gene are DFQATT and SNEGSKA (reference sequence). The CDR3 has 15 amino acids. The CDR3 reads CSAPRGGTDFYEQYF. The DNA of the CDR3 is TGCAGTGCCCCTCGGGGGGGGACAGACTTTTACGAGCAGTACTTC.

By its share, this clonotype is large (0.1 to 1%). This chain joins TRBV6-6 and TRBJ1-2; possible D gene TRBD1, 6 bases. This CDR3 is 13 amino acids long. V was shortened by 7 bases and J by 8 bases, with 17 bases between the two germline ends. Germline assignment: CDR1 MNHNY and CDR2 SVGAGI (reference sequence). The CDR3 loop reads CASTPSGGLGYTF. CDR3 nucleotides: TGTGCCAGCACACCAAGTGGGGGGCTCGGCTACACCTTC.

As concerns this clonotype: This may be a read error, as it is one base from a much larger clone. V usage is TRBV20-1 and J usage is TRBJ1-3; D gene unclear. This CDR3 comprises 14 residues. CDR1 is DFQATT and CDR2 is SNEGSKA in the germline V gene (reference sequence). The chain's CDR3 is CSAPDRHSGNAIYF. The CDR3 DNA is TGCAGTGCCCCTGACCGTCACTCTGGAAACGCCATATATTTT.

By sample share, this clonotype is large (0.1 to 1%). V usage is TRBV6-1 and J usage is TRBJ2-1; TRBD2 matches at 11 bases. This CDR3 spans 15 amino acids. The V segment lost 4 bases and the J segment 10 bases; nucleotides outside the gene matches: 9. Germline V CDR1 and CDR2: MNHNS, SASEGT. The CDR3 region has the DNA TGTGCCAGCAGTGTGGAGACTAGCGGGGCTAAAGAGCAGTTCTTC. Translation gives CASSVETSGAKEQFF.

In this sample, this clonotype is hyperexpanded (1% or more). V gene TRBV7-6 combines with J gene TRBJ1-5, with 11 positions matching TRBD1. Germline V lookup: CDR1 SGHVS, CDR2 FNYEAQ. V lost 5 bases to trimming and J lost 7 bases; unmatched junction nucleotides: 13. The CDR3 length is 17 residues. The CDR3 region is CASSAGQGVNRAQPQHF. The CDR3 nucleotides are TGTGCCAGCAGCGCGGGACAGGGGGTAAATCGCGCGCAGCCCCAGCATTTT.